Each of the 10 T cell receptor beta chains below was sequenced from the same sample in a study of T-cell memory formation after mild COVID-19. TCRdb fed the 5' RACE reads into MiXCR, producing one record per CDR3 protein. Among 270,000 or so distinct CDR3 sequences, 15% to 20% were seen once, and the ten largest hold 20% to 25%. Input material: PBMCs or a T cell subset sorted from them (not recorded which). Every receptor here comes from a young man who had mild COVID-19 (a few samples of this study predate the infection). Cell type and time point are not known.

The V call is TRBV27, the J call TRBJ1-2; 9 nucleotides line up with TRBD1. The trim removed 4 bases at V and 7 bases at J, leaving 10 bases unmatched. The germline V gene encodes CDR1 MNHEY and CDR2 SMNVEV (reference sequence). The CDR3 covers 15 residues. The DNA for the CDR3 is TGTGCCAGCAGTTCAACCGCCGGGACAGGGCCTGGCTACACCTTC. It translates to CASSSTAGTGPGYTF.

The genes are TRBV5-6 and TRBJ1-4, with TRBD1 matching over 7 bases. This CDR3 spans 14 amino acids. Germline V lookup: CDR1 SGHDT, CDR2 YYEEEE. Trimming removed 2 bases from V and 7 bases from J; junction bases left unmatched: 5. The CDR3 sequence is CASSFDRVGEKLFF. CDR3 bases: TGTGCCAGCAGCTTCGACAGGGTGGGTGAAAAACTGTTTTTT.

This clonotype was counted only a few times. The V call is TRBV5-1, the J call TRBJ2-4, with D possibly being TRBD1 or TRBD2 (6 bases each). Between the trimmed V and J ends, which lost 4 bases and 8 bases, there was a span of 10 bases. The CDR3 is made up of 12 amino acids. Germline V lookup: CDR1 SGHRS, CDR2 YFSETQ. This CDR3 reads CASSPRGDIQYF. The CDR3 region has the DNA TGCGCCAGCAGCCCGAGGGGGGACATTCAGTACTTC.

This clonotype was observed a handful of times. J is TRBJ2-3 and V is TRBV4-1; maybe TRBD1 (6 bases). The CDR3 is 15 amino acids. Germline CDR1 MGHRA, CDR2 YSYEKL. Deletions cut 0 bases from V and 2 bases from J, with 9 bases between. CDR3: CASSQDQGPTDTQYF. The DNA of the CDR3 is TGCGCCAGCAGCCAAGATCAGGGGCCCACAGATACGCAGTATTTT.

The J gene is TRBJ2-3, the V gene TRBV21-1; the tabulated D call, TRBD1, remains unverified against the DNA. TRBV21-1 has pseudogene status. This CDR3 spans 16 amino acids. The CDR3 bases are TGTGCCAGCAGCAGAGAACGGGACAGAGGCACAGATACGCAGTATTTT. This gives the protein CASSRERDRGTDTQYF.

The V call is TRBV27, the J call TRBJ2-5, with a weak D call TRBD1 (5 bases). The germline gives CDR1 MNHEY, CDR2 SMNVEV (reference sequence). The CDR3 covers 14 residues. Trimming shortened V by 2 bases and J by 2 bases, and 9 bases separated the two germline ends. The CDR3 is CASSLMGPQETQYF. The CDR3 bases are TGTGCCAGCAGTTTAATGGGGCCTCAAGAGACCCAGTACTTC.

The sample holds a few counts of this clonotype. The V gene is TRBV7-3, the J gene TRBJ2-1; D is ambiguous. The V end lost 5 bases, the J end lost 3 bases, and 11 bases lay between the germline ends. CDR1 and CDR2 from the germline V gene are SGHTA and FQGTGA. The CDR3 has 14 amino acids. CDR3 in amino acids: CASSLKPDYNEQFF. CDR3 bases: TGTGCCAGCAGCCTAAAGCCCGACTACAATGAGCAGTTCTTC.

The gene calls are TRBV7-8 and TRBJ2-3, with TRBD2 as a possible D gene (6 bases). Trimming pared 6 bases from V and 4 bases from J, leaving 14 bases between. CDR1 is SGHVS, CDR2 FQNEAQ, per germline. CDR3 size: 14 residues. The DNA of the CDR3 is TGTGCCAGCAGTCCGCGGAGGGCGGCAGATACGCAGTATTTT. It yields the protein CASSPRRAADTQYF. Using reference TRBV7-8 and TRBJ2-3 for the parts outside the CDR3, the full variable domain is GAGVSQSPRYKVAKRGQDVALRCDPISGHVSLFWYQQALGQGPEFLTYFQNEAQLDKSGLPSDRFFAERPEGSVSTLKIQRTQQEDSAVYLCASSPRRAADTQYFGPGTRLTVL.

The chain is built from TRBV5-1 and TRBJ2-5; 13 nucleotides align to TRBD2. The trim removed 4 bases at V and 5 bases at J, leaving 8 bases unmatched. The CDR3 is made up of 16 amino acids. CDR1 SGHRS and CDR2 YFSETQ come from the germline V gene. CDR3 residues: CASSPATSGGRETQYF. The DNA for the CDR3 is TGCGCCAGCAGCCCCGCGACTAGCGGGGGGCGGGAGACCCAGTACTTC.

This clonotype occurred a few times. The chain has TRBV12-3 or TRBV12-4 and TRBJ2-7; 9 bases line up with TRBD2. The length of the CDR3 is 15 residues. The CDR3 nucleotides are TGTGCCAGCAGTTTAGCCGGGACTAGCTCCCACGAGCAGTACGTC. The encoded protein is CASSLAGTSSHEQYV.